Following are 20 T cell receptor beta chains from one sample sequenced in a study of cytomegalovirus exposure and HLA in healthy donors. Primers included in the PCR were 60 Vbeta and 13 Jbeta primers. Profiled with immunoSEQ multiplex PCR; TCRdb holds only in-frame clones, not every one. Of about 170,000 clones in the sample, 75% to 80% were seen once. The sequenced sample consisted of PBMCs. The receptors derive from a woman aged 45-59 years in good health and CMV-seropositive.

This clone was seen a handful of times. This chain uses TRBV19 with TRBJ2-5; maybe TRBD2 (5 bases). The germline CDR1 and CDR2 sequences are LNHDA and SQIVND (reference sequence). The V and J ends lost 6 bases and 0 bases respectively, with 11 bases between them. The CDR3 consists of 14 residues. The CDR3 coding sequence is TGTGCCAGTAGCCAACTAGGAGACCAAGAGACCCAGTACTTC. Its protein product is CASSQLGDQETQYF.

V usage is TRBV5-1 and J usage is TRBJ2-5, with a weak D call TRBD2 (6 bases). V lost 4 bases and J 9 bases, leaving 16 bases between the germline ends. This CDR3 region has 13 residues. The germline CDR1 and CDR2 sequences are SGHRS and YFSETQ. The CDR3 reads CASSPREAGAQYF. Here the CDR3 DNA reads TGCGCCAGCAGCCCGAGGGAGGCTGGGGCCCAGTACTTC.

The CDR3 loop is CASSPTGTQPQHF. In nucleotides, the CDR3 is TGTGCCAGCAGCCCCACAGGGACTCAGCCCCAGCATTTT. The gene calls are TRBV7-6 and TRBJ1-5; a possible D gene is TRBD1 (6 bases). The CDR3 has 13 residues. Germline loops: CDR1 SGHVS, CDR2 FNYEAQ. V dropped 5 bases and J dropped 6 bases, with 11 bases sitting between them. Complete variable domain (other parts from reference TRBV7-6 and TRBJ1-5): GAGVSQSPRYKVTKRGQDVALRCDPISGHVSLYWYRQALGQGPEFLTYFNYEAQQDKSGLPNDRFSAERPEGSISTLTIQRTEQRDSAMYRCASSPTGTQPQHFGDGTRLSIL.

The chain uses TRBV19 and TRBJ2-7; D call uncertain. CDR1 and CDR2 from the germline V gene are LNHDA and SQIVND (reference sequence). The length of the CDR3 is 15 residues. Trimming stripped 1 base from V and 3 bases from J, with 13 bases between. The CDR3 sequence: CASSIGTSDYYEQYF. The CDR3 DNA reads as TGTGCCAGTAGTATAGGTACATCAGATTACTACGAGCAGTACTTC.

This chain joins TRBV13 and TRBJ2-7, with a weak D call TRBD2 (5 bases). Trimming shortened V by 4 bases and J by 3 bases, and 10 bases separated the two germline ends. The CDR3 length is 13 residues. Germline assignment: CDR1 PRHDT and CDR2 FYEKMQ (reference sequence). The CDR3 region is CASSYGLVYEQYF. Here the CDR3 DNA reads TGTGCCAGCAGCTATGGACTGGTCTACGAGCAGTACTTC.

This rearrangement joins TRBV19 to TRBJ1-2; D is uncertain. The CDR3 is 13 residues long. V was shortened by 3 bases and J by 3 bases, with 8 bases between the two germline ends. Germline CDR1 and CDR2: LNHDA and SQIVND (reference sequence). For the CDR3, the DNA is TGTGCCAGTAGTATTGGGCTGGACTATGGCTACACCTTC. Translated: CASSIGLDYGYTF.

The chain couples TRBV18 to TRBJ2-3, with TRBD2 as a possible D gene (6 bases). The length of the CDR3 is 14 residues. The V end lost 3 bases, the J end lost 2 bases, and 9 bases lay between the germline ends. Germline CDR1 and CDR2: KGHSH and LQKENI. CDR3 in amino acids: CASSPRGNTDTQYF. In DNA, the CDR3 is TGTGCCAGCTCACCGCGGGGCAACACAGATACGCAGTATTTT.

The chain recombines TRBV18 with TRBJ2-2; TRBD2 matches 8 bases. The V gene end was trimmed by 6 bases and the J gene end by 4 bases; junction bases not matched to a gene: 4. Germline V lookup: CDR1 KGHSH, CDR2 LQKENI. The CDR3 spans 14 residues. CDR3 residues: CASSTGTSTGELFF. CDR3 nucleotide sequence: TGTGCCAGCTCCACCGGGACTAGCACCGGGGAGCTGTTTTTT.

The chain links TRBV4-3 to TRBJ2-3; 13 nucleotides match TRBD2. The CDR3 has 17 residues. With V trimmed by 1 base and J by 3 bases, 4 bases remained unmatched. Germline V gene lookup returns CDR1 LGHNA and CDR2 YSLEER. CDR3 amino acids: CASSQALTSGGTDTQYF. The DNA for the CDR3 is TGCGCCAGCAGCCAAGCCCTGACTAGCGGGGGGACAGATACGCAGTATTTT.

V gene TRBV11-2 combines with J gene TRBJ1-2; D perhaps matches TRBD1 (5 bases). CDR1 and CDR2 from the germline V gene are SGHAT and FQNNGV. This CDR3 spans 13 amino acids. Trimming shortened V by 0 bases and J by 7 bases, and 9 bases separated the two germline ends. CDR3 in amino acids: CASSLDRGGGYTF. The CDR3 DNA reads TGTGCCAGCAGCTTAGATAGGGGAGGTGGCTACACCTTC. Based on the CDR3 plus reference TRBV11-2 and TRBJ1-2, the full variable domain is EAGVAQSPRYKIIEKRQSVAFWCNPISGHATLYWYQQILGQGPKLLIQFQNNGVVDDSQLPKDRFSAERLKGVDSTLKIQPAKLEDSAVYLCASSLDRGGGYTFGSGTRLTVV.

The J gene is TRBJ2-1, the V gene TRBV5-6; 10 bases line up with TRBD2. The V segment lost 2 bases and the J segment 1 base; nucleotides outside the gene matches: 3. The CDR3 consists of 16 residues. Germline lookup yields CDR1 SGHDT and CDR2 YYEEEE. CDR3 loop: CASSLLAGTSYNEQFF. Written as DNA, the CDR3 is TGTGCCAGCAGCTTACTAGCGGGAACATCCTACAATGAGCAGTTCTTC.

The genes are TRBV19 and TRBJ1-3; a weak D match, TRBD1 (5 bases). This CDR3 spans 14 amino acids. Looked up from germline, CDR1 is LNHDA and CDR2 is SQIVND (reference sequence). Trimming pared 6 bases from V and 2 bases from J, leaving 11 bases between. The DNA of the CDR3 is TGTGCCAGTAGGGATCAGGGCGCTGGAAACACCATATATTTT. This codes for CASRDQGAGNTIYF. Filled out from reference TRBV19 and TRBJ1-3, the complete variable domain reads DGGITQSPKYLFRKEGQNVTLSCEQNLNHDAMYWYRQDPGQGLRLIYYSQIVNDFQKGDIAEGYSVSREKKESFPLTVTSAQKNPTAFYLCASRDQGAGNTIYFGEGSWLTVV.

The chain joins TRBV7-9 to TRBJ2-7; 13 bases are a match to TRBD2. The CDR3 is made up of 19 amino acids. V trimming: 4 bases; J trimming: 4 bases; junction bases outside the gene matches: 16. From germline, CDR1 is SEHNR and CDR2 FQNEAQ (reference sequence). CDR3 DNA: TGTGCCAGCAGCTGGTCGGGACTAGCGGGGACCAGCTATATTTACGAGCAGTACTTC. Encoded protein: CASSWSGLAGTSYIYEQYF.

The chain uses TRBV19 and TRBJ2-7; a possible D gene is TRBD1 (6 bases). Trimming removed 6 bases from V and 2 bases from J, with 17 bases in between. The CDR3 runs to 15 residues. Germline CDR1 LNHDA, CDR2 SQIVND (reference sequence). DNA for the CDR3: TGTGCCAGTAGGGACCCCCGGGACACAACCTACGAGCAGTACTTC. It is translated as CASRDPRDTTYEQYF.

The chain links TRBV28 to TRBJ2-7; D is possibly TRBD1 (6 bases). Germline values: CDR1 MDHEN, CDR2 SYDVKM. The CDR3 is 14 residues long. Trimming removed 5 bases from V and 7 bases from J, with 18 bases in between. The DNA of the CDR3 is TGTGCCAGCAGTCCCGGGACACTCCAGGTGGAGCAGTACTTC. Translated, it gives CASSPGTLQVEQYF.

The gene calls are TRBV10-3 and TRBJ2-3; maybe TRBD2 (6 bases). The CDR3 sequence is 14 residues long. In germline, CDR1 is ENHRY, CDR2 SYGVKD. Between the trimmed V and J ends, which lost 0 bases and 4 bases, there was a span of 8 bases. The CDR3 reads CAISESGGPDTQYF. In nucleotides, the CDR3 is TGTGCCATCAGTGAGTCTGGAGGGCCAGATACGCAGTATTTT.

The V gene is TRBV20-1, the J gene TRBJ1-1; weak D call: TRBD1 (5 bases). Germline CDR1 is DFQATT and CDR2 is SNEGSKA (reference sequence). The CDR3 is 10 residues long. The CDR3 region has the DNA TGCAGGGGGGGTAACACTGAAGCTTTCTTT. Amino acids: CRGGNTEAFF.

In this sample, this clone turned up once. The chain joins TRBV4-1 to TRBJ1-3; the D is unclear. CDR3 length: 15 residues. The V and J ends lost 4 bases and 0 bases respectively, with 10 bases between them. Looked up from germline, CDR1 is MGHRA and CDR2 is YSYEKL. The CDR3 nucleotides read TGCGCCAGCAGCCCTCTGAGGGACTCTGGAAACACCATATATTTT. Its protein product is CASSPLRDSGNTIYF.

V and J are TRBV4-1 and TRBJ2-7; the D gene is possibly TRBD2 (5 bases). The V gene's germline CDR1 is MGHRA and CDR2 YSYEKL. Trimming stripped 1 base from V and 3 bases from J, with 19 bases between. The CDR3 contains 17 residues. Here the CDR3 DNA reads TGCGCCAGCAGCCAAGTAGGTTCGGCAAACGGGAACTACGAGCAGTACTTC. Amino acids: CASSQVGSANGNYEQYF.

The chain couples TRBV2 to TRBJ2-7; D possibly corresponds to TRBD1 (6 bases). V lost 6 bases and J lost 0, with 15 bases in between. The CDR3 runs to 15 residues. CDR1 SNHLY and CDR2 FYNNEI come from the germline V gene. This CDR3 is CASSSIRDNSYEQYF. The CDR3 bases are TGTGCCAGCAGCTCCATCCGGGACAACTCCTACGAGCAGTACTTC. Complete variable domain (other parts from reference TRBV2 and TRBJ2-7): EPEVTQTPSHQVTQMGQEVILRCVPISNHLYFYWYRQILGQKVEFLVSFYNNEISEKSEIFDDQFSVERPDGSNFTLKIRSTKLEDSAMYFCASSSIRDNSYEQYFGPGTRLTVT.